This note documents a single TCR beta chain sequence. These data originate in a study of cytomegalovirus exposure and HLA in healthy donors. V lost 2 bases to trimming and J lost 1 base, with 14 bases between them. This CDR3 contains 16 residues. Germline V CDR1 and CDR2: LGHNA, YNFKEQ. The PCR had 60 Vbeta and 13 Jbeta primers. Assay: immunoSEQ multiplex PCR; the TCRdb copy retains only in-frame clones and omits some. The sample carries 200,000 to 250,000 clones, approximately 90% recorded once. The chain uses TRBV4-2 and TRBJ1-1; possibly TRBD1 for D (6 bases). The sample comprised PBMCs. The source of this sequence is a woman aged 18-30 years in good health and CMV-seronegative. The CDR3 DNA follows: TGTGCCAGCAGCCAAAATATAGGACAGCCGAACACTGAAGCTTTCTTT. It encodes CASSQNIGQPNTEAFF.